This T cell receptor beta chain was sequenced during a study of blood T cell repertoires in COVID-19. Study-wide background: Donors in the United States, Italy and Spain gave samples during acute or convalescent COVID-19. Nucleic acid was either cDNA or gDNA, and it came from T cells, B-cell-depleted T cells, or PBMCs.

In the study's own analysis: Estimated nucleated cell counts came from reference gene primer amplification. Clones were sequenced by immunoSEQ multiplex PCR, and TCRdb holds only the in-frame ones, with some missing. V and J calls plus clone size are reproduced from that table; the DNA served to infer D and trimming. The table includes more than 200,000 clones, around four fifths detected once. Germline values: CDR1 LGHDT, CDR2 YNNKEL (reference sequence). V trimming: 7 bases; J trimming: 4 bases; junction bases outside the gene matches: 3. CDR3 length: 12 amino acids. The clonotype originates from a man between 60 and 75 years old with acute or convalescent COVID-19. The V gene is TRBV3-1 (or the pseudogene TRBV3-2), the J gene TRBJ2-5; TRBD1 aligns across 7 bases. Sequenced input: peripheral blood. CDR3 nucleotide sequence: TGTGCCAGCACGACAGGGTCAGAGACCCAGTACTTC. Its translation: CASTTGSETQYF.